This TCR beta chain was identified during a study of T-cell memory formation after mild COVID-19. Via MiXCR, TCRdb re-called the 5' RACE reads, giving one row per CDR3 protein. The sample includes approximately 210,000 distinct CDR3 sequences, roughly 30% of them seen just once. Per germline, CDR1 SGHRS and CDR2 YFSETQ. CDR3 length: 15 residues. The V gene lost 0 bases and the J gene lost 1 base, with 11 bases spanning the gap. The chain combines TRBV5-1 with TRBJ2-7; D is unresolved. The clonotype comes from an adult woman who had mild COVID-19 (a few samples of this study predate the infection). Cell type and time point are not known. What was sequenced was PBMCs or a T cell subset sorted from them (not recorded which). The CDR3 protein is CASSLVGGLSYEQYF. The CDR3 coding sequence is TGCGCCAGCAGCTTGGTGGGCGGATTATCCTACGAGCAGTACTTC.